Each of the 26 T cell receptor beta chains below was sequenced from the same sample in a study of read filtering for tumor transcriptome and immune sequencing. Molecular barcoded adaptors covering alpha/delta and beta/gamma chains were used on 400 ng RNA. One entry per CDR3 protein results from TCRdb running MiXCR on the reads. The sample yields 100,000 to 150,000 distinct CDR3 sequences, 10% to 15% seen once. The sequenced sample was a population of CD138-negative cells sorted from bone marrow. The receptors originated from a donor at least 40 years old with multiple myeloma.

There are many counts of this clonotype. The chain carries TRBV4-1 and TRBJ2-1, with 7 bases identical to TRBD2. V gave up 6 bases and J gave up 7 bases; unmatched junction bases: 15. Germline-derived CDR1 and CDR2 are MGHRA and YSYEKL. The CDR3 extends over 16 amino acids. The CDR3 loop is CASSPGLVPRRNEQFF. In DNA, the CDR3 is TGCGCCAGCAGTCCCGGACTAGTCCCACGTCGGAATGAGCAGTTCTTC.

This clonotype showed up just a few times. This sequence joins TRBV2 and TRBJ2-5; 9 positions agree with TRBD2. V lost 10 bases and J lost 1; bases outside the gene matches: 10. The CDR3 covers 15 residues. The germline gives CDR1 SNHLY, CDR2 FYNNEI. The CDR3, as DNA: TGTGCCACCGCGGGAATGCGGGGGGGCCAAGAGACCCAGTACTTC. This sequence encodes CATAGMRGGQETQYF.

In the case of this clonotype: This may come from a read error, since a much larger clone is one base off. The chain links TRBV20-1 to TRBJ2-5; 8 bases line up with TRBD2. CDR1 and CDR2 (germline): DFQATT, SNEGSKA (reference sequence). Trimming removed 7 bases from V and 8 bases from J; junction bases left unmatched: 9. The CDR3 consists of 12 residues. Here the CDR3 reads CSGPGTSFTQYF. CDR3 nucleotide sequence: TGCAGTGGTCCCGGGACTAGTTTTACCCAGTACTTC.

The sample holds many counts of this clonotype. The V and J genes are TRBV20-1 and TRBJ2-2; D is ambiguous. The V gene lost 0 bases and the J gene lost 1 base, with 6 bases spanning the gap. Germline loops: CDR1 DFQATT, CDR2 SNEGSKA (reference sequence). The CDR3 consists of 14 residues. The CDR3 protein is CSAREYGNTGELFF. The CDR3 DNA is TGCAGTGCTAGAGAATACGGGAACACCGGGGAGCTGTTTTTT.

J is TRBJ2-3 and V is TRBV7-9; 10 positions match TRBD2. The CDR3 runs to 14 residues. Trimming took 5 bases from V and 5 from J; bases not matched to a gene: 4. CDR1 is SEHNR and CDR2 is FQNEAQ in the germline V gene (reference sequence). CDR3 in DNA: TGTGCCAGCAGCCGGACTAGCGGCCAAGATACGCAGTATTTT. Translated: CASSRTSGQDTQYF.

This clonotype has at least ten counts. This sequence joins TRBV7-2 and TRBJ2-5; D may be TRBD2 (5 bases). From germline, CDR1 is SGHTA and CDR2 FQGNSA. V was cut by 5 bases and J by 3 bases, with 13 bases left in between. This CDR3 has 14 amino acids. The CDR3 is CASSPPERKETQYF. The CDR3 DNA reads as TGTGCCAGCAGCCCTCCGGAGCGGAAAGAGACCCAGTACTTC.

There are many counts of this clonotype. The CDR3 loop is CASSFGRGGKSEQFF. The CDR3 DNA follows: TGTGCCAGCAGCTTTGGAAGGGGGGGGAAGAGTGAGCAGTTCTTC. This rearrangement joins TRBV5-8 to TRBJ2-1, with TRBD2 as a possible D gene (7 bases). Germline V gives CDR1 SGHTS, CDR2 YDEGEE. CDR3 size: 15 residues. The V and J ends lost 2 bases and 9 bases respectively, with 18 bases between them.

The genes are TRBV7-2 and TRBJ2-3; D not certain. Germline V gives CDR1 SGHTA, CDR2 FQGNSA. With 1 base removed from V and 5 bases from J, the gap between germline ends came to 4 bases. The length of the CDR3 is 12 residues. DNA for the CDR3: TGTGCCAGCAGCTTAGGCAAAGATACGCAGTATTTT. Encoded protein: CASSLGKDTQYF.

This clonotype was counted at least ten times. The chain employs TRBV7-2 and TRBJ2-1, with TRBD2 as a possible D gene (5 bases). Deletions cut 8 bases from V and 3 bases from J, with 14 bases between. This CDR3 contains 14 residues. Germline loops: CDR1 SGHTA, CDR2 FQGNSA. The CDR3 spells CASRLRTYYNEQFF. In DNA form, the CDR3 reads TGTGCCAGCCGTCTGCGGACTTACTACAATGAGCAGTTCTTC.

The V call is TRBV20-1, the J call TRBJ2-7, with D perhaps being TRBD1 or TRBD2 (5 bases each). CDR1 is DFQATT, CDR2 SNEGSKA, per germline (reference sequence). V was shortened by 0 bases and J by 0 bases, with 15 bases between the two germline ends. This CDR3 contains 16 residues. The CDR3 DNA reads as TGCAGTGCTAGAGAGGCCGGGACGAGCGCCTCCTACGAGCAGTACTTC. The encoded protein is CSAREAGTSASYEQYF.

Only a few counts were recorded for this clonotype. The chain links TRBV7-2 to TRBJ2-5; 8 bases agree with TRBD2. With V trimmed by 5 bases and J by 7 bases, 9 bases remained unmatched. This CDR3 contains 14 residues. Germline CDR1 and CDR2: SGHTA and FQGNSA. The CDR3 DNA follows: TGTGCCAGCAGCCTAAGGGAGACTAGCGCGACCCAGTACTTC. Its protein product is CASSLRETSATQYF.

This clonotype was picked up many times. The J gene is TRBJ2-1, the V gene TRBV11-2; 10 bases line up with TRBD1. Germline loops: CDR1 SGHAT, CDR2 FQNNGV. V shed 8 bases, J shed 4 bases, and the junction held 11 bases outside the gene matches. The CDR3 totals 16 residues. The CDR3 region is CASYHAGQGNYNEQFF. CDR3 nucleotides: TGTGCCAGCTACCATGCGGGACAGGGGAATTACAATGAGCAGTTCTTC.

This clonotype appeared many times. The chain is built from TRBV15 and TRBJ1-4; D is unresolved. CDR1 is LNHNV and CDR2 is YYDKDF in the germline V gene (reference sequence). Trimming shortened V by 0 bases and J by 4 bases, and 9 bases separated the two germline ends. This CDR3 spans 15 amino acids. CDR3 sequence: CATSRDWGSNEKLFF. DNA for the CDR3: TGTGCCACCAGCAGAGATTGGGGTAGTAATGAAAAACTGTTTTTT.

This clonotype was found many times. The V and J genes are TRBV3-1 and TRBJ2-5, with unresolved D. Trimming took off 0 bases at V and 7 bases at J, with 0 bases between the two ends. This CDR3 is 10 amino acids long. Germline CDR1 LGHDT, CDR2 YNNKEL (reference sequence). This chain's CDR3 is CASSQETQYF. The CDR3 region has the DNA TGTGCCAGCAGCCAAGAGACCCAGTACTTC.

This clonotype came up many times. This chain uses TRBV29-1 with TRBJ2-3; 7 nucleotides agree with TRBD2. The CDR3 contains 14 residues. CDR1 and CDR2 from the germline V gene are SQVTM and ANQGSEA. With 2 bases clipped from V and 2 bases from J, the junction kept 4 bases outside the gene matches. The CDR3 spells CSVERGTTTDTQYF. CDR3 nucleotides: TGCAGCGTTGAACGCGGGACTACCACAGATACGCAGTATTTT.

There are many counts of this clonotype. V usage is TRBV12-3 or TRBV12-4 and J usage is TRBJ1-5, with D uncertain. Trimming stripped 5 bases from V and 1 base from J, with 9 bases between. The CDR3 sequence is 14 residues long. CDR3 protein: CASSAVNSNQPQHF. The CDR3 DNA reads as TGTGCCAGCAGTGCAGTGAACAGCAATCAGCCCCAGCATTTT.

Many counts were recorded for this clonotype. CDR3 loop: CSAREEFLNYGYTF. CDR3 sequence (DNA): TGCAGTGCTAGAGAAGAATTCCTGAACTATGGCTACACCTTC. The chain recombines TRBV20-1 with TRBJ1-2; D gene unclear. Germline values: CDR1 DFQATT, CDR2 SNEGSKA (reference sequence). This CDR3 has 14 residues. Trimming took off 0 bases at V and 2 bases at J, with 10 bases between the two ends.

This clonotype has a count of ten or more. V gene TRBV7-2 combines with J gene TRBJ1-1, with no clear D. The CDR3 length is 13 residues. V lost 1 base to trimming and J lost 6 bases, with 9 bases between them. Germline lookup yields CDR1 SGHTA and CDR2 FQGNSA. The CDR3 reads CASSLVSGAEAFF. The CDR3 region has the DNA TGTGCCAGCAGCTTAGTGTCCGGGGCTGAAGCTTTCTTT.

This clonotype was recorded at least ten times. The chain combines TRBV24-1 with TRBJ2-2; a weak D match, TRBD1 (5 bases). Germline CDR1 and CDR2: KGHDR and SFDVKD. V was pared by 5 bases and J by 6 bases, with 9 bases between. The length of the CDR3 is 13 residues. This CDR3 is CATSARASGELFF. CDR3 in DNA: TGTGCCACCAGTGCCAGGGCGTCCGGGGAGCTGTTTTTT.

This clonotype was observed at least ten times. This chain links TRBV12-3 or TRBV12-4 with TRBJ2-5; TRBD2 aligns across 11 bases. Germline trimming cut 1 base from V and 2 bases from J; bases unmatched to any gene: 9. This CDR3 spans 18 amino acids. The CDR3: CASSLGPGLAERQETQYF. In nucleotides, the CDR3 is TGTGCCAGCAGTTTAGGGCCGGGACTAGCGGAGAGACAAGAGACCCAGTACTTC.

This clonotype appeared many times. V and J are TRBV28 and TRBJ2-7; maybe TRBD1 (7 bases). V was trimmed by 4 bases and J by 6 bases, leaving 19 bases between them. Germline V gives CDR1 MDHEN, CDR2 SYDVKM. This CDR3 is 15 amino acids long. The DNA of the CDR3 is TGTGCCAGCAGTTCGCCCCGCGGGACAGCAGGCGAGCAGTACTTC. Its translation is CASSSPRGTAGEQYF.

This chain connects TRBV12-3 or TRBV12-4 to TRBJ2-1; D may be TRBD1 or TRBD2 (5 bases each). The CDR3 length is 11 residues. The germline V and J ends were trimmed by 5 bases and 11 bases, with 10 bases remaining between them. Here the CDR3 reads CASSLPGQQFF. The CDR3 DNA sequence: TGTGCCAGCAGTCTACCGGGACAGCAGTTCTTC.

V and J are TRBV5-1 and TRBJ2-5, with unresolved D. The CDR3 is 13 amino acids. Trimming left V 0 bases short and J 4 bases short, with 7 bases between. The germline V gene has CDR1 SGHRS and CDR2 YFSETQ. DNA of the CDR3: TGCGCCAGCAGCTTGGAGGGTCCAGAGACCCAGTACTTC. This encodes CASSLEGPETQYF.

This clonotype was recorded at least ten times. The V gene is TRBV7-2, the J gene TRBJ2-2; D remains unclear. This CDR3 is 15 amino acids long. V was clipped by 2 bases and J by 2 bases, with 9 bases between them. The germline V gene has CDR1 SGHTA and CDR2 FQGNSA. The DNA of the CDR3 is TGTGCCAGCAGCTTAACCTGGGTTAACACCGGGGAGCTGTTTTTT. Amino acid sequence: CASSLTWVNTGELFF.

This clonotype showed up many times. The chain employs TRBV29-1 and TRBJ1-5; 9 nucleotides align to TRBD1. The V gene's germline CDR1 is SQVTM and CDR2 ANQGSEA. The CDR3 consists of 13 residues. The J segment lost 7 bases and the V segment lost 6 bases, leaving 7 bases of the junction unmatched. The CDR3 reads CSVGQGEGQPQHF. For the CDR3, the DNA is TGCAGCGTGGGACAGGGCGAGGGACAGCCCCAGCATTTT. Combining the CDR3 with reference TRBV29-1 and TRBJ1-5 gives the whole variable domain SAVISQKPSRDICQRGTSLTIQCQVDSQVTMMFWYRQQPGQSLTLIATANQGSEATYESGFVIDKFPISRPNLTFSTLTVSNMSPEDSSIYLCSVGQGEGQPQHFGDGTRLSIL.

This clonotype has a count of ten or more. The gene calls are TRBV7-3 and TRBJ2-1, with D possibly being TRBD2 (6 bases). The germline V gene has CDR1 SGHTA and CDR2 FQGTGA. V gave up 5 bases and J gave up 6 bases, with 14 bases separating them. The CDR3 spans 14 residues. CDR3 coding DNA: TGTGCCAGCAGCGTCGGGGGTATCTCCAATGAGCAGTTCTTC. Amino acid sequence: CASSVGGISNEQFF.